These 9 T cell receptor beta chains were sequenced from one sample in a study of human T cells and chemical hapten exposure. TCRdb re-called the RACE reads with MiXCR, one entry per CDR3 protein. The sample consists of 150,000 to 200,000 distinct CDR3 sequences, about 14% of them appearing once. Specified time point: patch test 1, 2 weeks after DPC sensitization. Treatment given: therapeutic diphenylcyclopropenone sensitization with weekly scalp DPC. The sample was whole blood, taken in connection with sensitization to the hapten diphenylcyclopropenone (DPC). These receptors came from a woman younger than 45 with alopecia areata. Some clones in this sample may be carry-over from other donors' samples.

V gene TRBV7-2 combines with J gene TRBJ1-4, with TRBD1 as a possible D gene (5 bases). This CDR3 comprises 14 residues. Germline V gene data show CDR1 as SGHTA and CDR2 as FQGNSA. The germline V and J ends were trimmed by 5 bases and 0 bases, with 7 bases remaining between them. The CDR3 region is CASSQTATNEKLFF. CDR3 in DNA: TGTGCCAGCAGCCAGACAGCAACTAATGAAAAACTGTTTTTT.

Many counts were recorded for this clonotype. The chain has TRBV2 and TRBJ1-6; D might be TRBD1 (5 bases). With 8 bases removed from V and 9 bases from J, the gap between germline ends came to 14 bases. The germline V gene encodes CDR1 SNHLY and CDR2 FYNNEI. The CDR3 runs 13 residues. CDR3: CASGPGTSSPLHF. The CDR3 DNA follows: TGTGCCAGCGGTCCAGGGACGAGTTCACCCCTCCACTTT.

This clonotype was detected a few times. This chain joins TRBV2 and TRBJ1-2; TRBD1 aligns across 9 bases. V gave up 6 bases and J gave up 2 bases; unmatched junction bases: 1. The CDR3 contains 13 residues. CDR1 and CDR2 (germline): SNHLY, FYNNEI. In DNA form, the CDR3 reads TGTGCCAGCAGCGGGACAGGGAACTATGGCTACACCTTC. This sequence encodes CASSGTGNYGYTF.

This clonotype appeared a few times. The chain carries TRBV9 and TRBJ1-1; D is uncertain. This CDR3 spans 14 amino acids. Trimming took 0 bases from V and 5 from J, leaving 11 bases between them. Germline V gives CDR1 SGDLS, CDR2 YYNGEE. The CDR3 protein is CASSVDEVKTEAFF. CDR3 nucleotides: TGTGCCAGCAGCGTAGACGAGGTAAAGACTGAAGCTTTCTTT. Based on the CDR3 plus reference TRBV9 and TRBJ1-1, the full variable domain is DSGVTQTPKHLITATGQRVTLRCSPRSGDLSVYWYQQSLDQGLQFLIQYYNGEERAKGNILERFSAQQFPDLHSELNLSSLELGDSALYFCASSVDEVKTEAFFGQGTRLTVV.

The chain joins TRBV29-1 to TRBJ2-5; 12 bases line up with TRBD2. V lost 7 bases to trimming and J lost 0 bases; unmatched junction nucleotides: 3. The CDR3 sequence is 14 residues long. Per the germline V gene, CDR1 is SQVTM and CDR2 is ANQGSEA. The CDR3 sequence is CSATSGRYQETQYF. The CDR3 nucleotides read TGCAGCGCAACTAGCGGGAGGTACCAAGAGACCCAGTACTTC.

This clonotype came up many times. The chain employs TRBV12-3 or TRBV12-4 and TRBJ2-7, with TRBD1 matching over 9 bases. This CDR3 has 13 residues. V shed 6 bases and J 4 bases; nucleotides not matched to a gene: 4. The CDR3 reads CASRRTGVYEQYF. CDR3 nucleotide sequence: TGTGCCAGCAGGAGGACAGGGGTGTACGAGCAGTACTTC.

The gene calls are TRBV5-1 and TRBJ1-6; no definite D call. The CDR3 covers 12 residues. Trimming removed 0 bases at V and 10 bases at J, with 5 bases between. Germline V gene sequence: CDR1 SGHRS, CDR2 YFSETQ. The CDR3 loop is CASSLDLSPLHF. The DNA for the CDR3 is TGCGCCAGCAGCTTGGATCTCTCACCCCTCCACTTT.

This clonotype turned up a few times. The V gene is TRBV3-1, the J gene TRBJ1-3; the D is unclear. Germline CDR1 and CDR2: LGHDT and YNNKEL (reference sequence). The V gene lost 5 bases and the J gene lost 0 bases, with 14 bases spanning the gap. The CDR3 extends over 16 amino acids. CDR3 sequence reads: CASSLSGSNSGNTIYF. The CDR3 region has the DNA TGTGCCAGCAGCTTAAGTGGATCGAACTCTGGAAACACCATATATTTT.

The genes are TRBV7-9 and TRBJ1-1; 7 nucleotides line up with TRBD1. V was pared by 5 bases and J by 1 base, with 7 bases of the junction left unmatched. The germline V gene encodes CDR1 SEHNR and CDR2 FQNEAQ (reference sequence). CDR3 length: 15 residues. CDR3 sequence: CASSHDRARNTEAFF. DNA of the CDR3: TGTGCCAGCAGCCACGACAGGGCCAGGAACACTGAAGCTTTCTTT.